This entry lists 5 T cell receptor beta chains sequenced from one sample in a study of blood T cell repertoires in COVID-19. Sequenced by immunoSEQ multiplex PCR; TCRdb stores in-frame clones only, minus some. The sample contains about 98,000 clones, 70% to 90% of which appear only once. The sequencing input was peripheral blood. The receptors shown here come from a man aged 70 or older with acute or convalescent COVID-19.

In this sample, this clone turned up once. The chain combines TRBV3-1 (or the pseudogene TRBV3-2) with TRBJ2-7; D remains ambiguous. There are 15 residues in the CDR3. With 0 bases removed from V and 3 bases from J, the gap between germline ends came to 12 bases. Germline CDR1 and CDR2: LGHDT and YNNKEL (reference sequence). The CDR3 loop is CASSQDRTVIYEQYF. For the CDR3, the DNA is TGTGCCAGCAGCCAAGATAGAACAGTTATCTACGAGCAGTACTTC.

This chain links TRBV19 with TRBJ2-7, with TRBD1 matching over 8 bases. Looked up from germline, CDR1 is LNHDA and CDR2 is SQIVND (reference sequence). The CDR3 is made up of 14 amino acids. The V and J ends lost 5 bases and 0 bases, in that order; junction bases with no gene match: 3. CDR3 residues: CASSEGTGSYEQYF. CDR3 bases: TGTGCCAGTAGTGAGGGGACAGGCTCCTACGAGCAGTACTTC.

The chain combines TRBV6-6 with TRBJ1-1; D is unclear. The CDR3 runs 13 residues. Germline V gives CDR1 MNHNY, CDR2 SVGAGI (reference sequence). V was shortened by 10 bases and J by 4 bases, with 16 bases between the two germline ends. CDR3 nucleotide sequence: TGTGCCACCGAACGGGGTTTAGTCACTGAAGCTTTCTTT. Its protein is CATERGLVTEAFF.

The chain employs TRBV19 and TRBJ2-6; D unclear. The V gene lost 5 bases and the J gene lost 0 bases, with 8 bases spanning the gap. Germline V gene lookup returns CDR1 LNHDA and CDR2 SQIVND (reference sequence). The CDR3 contains 15 residues. The CDR3 reads CASSSLGSGANVLTF. CDR3 DNA sequence: TGTGCCAGTAGTTCCCTCGGCTCTGGGGCCAACGTCCTGACTTTC.

V is TRBV7-6 and J is TRBJ2-3, with D maybe TRBD2 (5 bases). The CDR3 runs to 13 residues. V lost 5 bases and J lost 4, with 10 bases in between. CDR1 and CDR2 (germline): SGHVS, FNYEAQ. The CDR3 DNA reads as TGTGCCAGCAGCCAGGACTGGGCAGATACGCAGTATTTT. Translation gives CASSQDWADTQYF.